Following are 13 T cell receptor beta chains from one sample sequenced in a study of long-term antiretroviral therapy in people with HIV. At survey level, the immunoSEQ assay was run in its v3.0 version. Here immunoSEQ multiplex PCR was the method, and the copy in TCRdb shows in-frame clones only, minus some. The top ten clones hold roughly a sixth of a sample with under 15,000 clones, under 85% of them seen once. Sequences were derived from unsorted PBMCs, sampled 3.4 years after starting antiretroviral therapy. The receptor source for this set is a man in his forties with HIV.

This chain joins TRBV2 and TRBJ1-1; TRBD1 matches 9 bases. CDR1 and CDR2 from the germline V gene are SNHLY and FYNNEI. The CDR3 is 13 amino acids. The J segment lost 3 bases and the V segment lost 5 bases, leaving 1 base of the junction unmatched. CDR3 sequence (DNA): TGTGCCAGCAGTCGGGACAGGGACACTGAAGCTTTCTTT. This sequence encodes CASSRDRDTEAFF.

The V and J genes are TRBV7-6 and TRBJ2-2; D remains ambiguous. Germline V CDR1 and CDR2: SGHVS, FNYEAQ. V lost 5 bases and J lost 6, with 7 bases in between. CDR3 length: 12 amino acids. CDR3 bases: TGTGCCAGCAGCGTTCCCCCCGGGGAGCTGTTTTTT. Translated: CASSVPPGELFF.

A few counts support this clone. The chain couples TRBV18 to TRBJ1-5; D is unclear. The germline CDR1 and CDR2 sequences are KGHSH and LQKENI. The V and J ends lost 4 bases and 3 bases respectively, with 7 bases between them. This CDR3 contains 13 residues. CDR3 sequence: CASSRQNNQPQHF. The CDR3 DNA follows: TGTGCCAGCTCACGGCAGAACAATCAGCCCCAGCATTTT.

The CDR3 sequence is CASSLASGLNTEAFF. In nucleotides, the CDR3 is TGTGCCAGCAGCTTAGCTAGCGGGTTAAACACTGAAGCTTTCTTT. V gene TRBV7-9 combines with J gene TRBJ1-1; D not certain. The V and J ends lost 0 bases and 2 bases respectively, with 10 bases between them. CDR1 is SEHNR and CDR2 is FQNEAQ in the germline V gene (reference sequence). CDR3 size: 15 residues. Combining the CDR3 with reference TRBV7-9 and TRBJ1-1 gives the whole variable domain DTGVSQNPRHKITKRGQNVTFRCDPISEHNRLYWYRQTLGQGPEFLTYFQNEAQLEKSRLLSDRFSAERPKGSFSTLEIQRTEQGDSAMYLCASSLASGLNTEAFFGQGTRLTVV.

This chain uses TRBV6-5 with TRBJ1-2, with 10 bases identical to TRBD1. Germline CDR1 reads MNHEY; CDR2 reads SVGAGI. There are 15 residues in the CDR3. Trimming cost V 4 bases and J 4 bases; bases outside gene matches: 6. CDR3 loop: CASSSDRTGGYGYTF. The CDR3 DNA is TGTGCCAGCAGTTCAGACCGGACAGGGGGCTATGGCTACACCTTC.

This chain joins TRBV6-1 and TRBJ1-5; the match to TRBD1 covers 10 bases. The junction had 5 bases not matched to a gene; V was cut back by 7 bases and J by 5 bases. In germline, CDR1 is MNHNS, CDR2 SASEGT. CDR3 length equals 14 residues. CDR3 amino acids: CASMRDRGHQPQHF. CDR3 nucleotide sequence: TGTGCCAGCATGAGAGACAGGGGGCATCAGCCCCAGCATTTT.

The chain combines TRBV21-1 with TRBJ2-7; TRBD2 is the table's D call, not checked against the DNA. TRBV21-1 is a recognized pseudogene. This CDR3 is 9 amino acids long. CDR3 sequence (DNA): TGTGCCAGCAGCAAAAAGCGCCAGTTC. Its protein is CASSKKRQF.

DNA for the CDR3: TGTGCCAGTAGTATAGTTTACAGGAGCAATCAGCCCCAGCATTTT. Protein: CASSIVYRSNQPQHF. The V gene is TRBV19, the J gene TRBJ1-5; perhaps TRBD1 as D (5 bases). Germline CDR1 and CDR2: LNHDA and SQIVND (reference sequence). Trimming stripped 1 base from V and 1 base from J, with 8 bases between. The CDR3 extends over 15 amino acids.

This chain links TRBV28 with TRBJ1-5; D is undetermined. Germline assignment: CDR1 MDHEN and CDR2 SYDVKM. V shed 7 bases and J shed 6 bases, with 13 bases lying between them. The CDR3 runs to 13 residues. The CDR3 DNA follows: TGTGCCAGCAAGTACGGTGGGAGTCAGCCCCAGCATTTT. Its protein is CASKYGGSQPQHF.

This chain links TRBV9 with TRBJ2-5; 11 bases are a match to TRBD2. After removal of 4 bases from V and 5 bases from J, the junction contained 10 bases not matched to a gene. The germline CDR1 and CDR2 sequences are SGDLS and YYNGEE. CDR3 size: 16 residues. The CDR3 protein is CASSLGTSGRHETQYF. CDR3 nucleotides: TGTGCCAGCAGCCTCGGGACTAGCGGCCGTCATGAGACCCAGTACTTC. Combining the CDR3 with reference TRBV9 and TRBJ2-5 gives the whole variable domain DSGVTQTPKHLITATGQRVTLRCSPRSGDLSVYWYQQSLDQGLQFLIQYYNGEERAKGNILERFSAQQFPDLHSELNLSSLELGDSALYFCASSLGTSGRHETQYFGPGTRLLVL.

J is TRBJ2-5 and V is TRBV11-2; the D gene is possibly TRBD1 (6 bases). V lost 5 bases and J lost 3, with 10 bases in between. Germline CDR1 SGHAT, CDR2 FQNNGV. The CDR3 spans 13 residues. The CDR3 spells CASSTQGKETQYF. The DNA of the CDR3 is TGTGCCAGCAGCACGCAGGGGAAAGAGACCCAGTACTTC. Based on the CDR3 plus reference TRBV11-2 and TRBJ2-5, the full variable domain is EAGVAQSPRYKIIEKRQSVAFWCNPISGHATLYWYQQILGQGPKLLIQFQNNGVVDDSQLPKDRFSAERLKGVDSTLKIQPAKLEDSAVYLCASSTQGKETQYFGPGTRLLVL.

This clone occurred once. V is TRBV28 and J is TRBJ2-7, with D tentatively TRBD1 (6 bases). The V gene's germline CDR1 is MDHEN and CDR2 SYDVKM. Deletions cut 5 bases from V and 2 bases from J, with 19 bases between. The CDR3 is 16 residues long. In DNA, the CDR3 is TGTGCCAGCAGTGTATCAAAGTGGACAGCCCCCTACGAGCAGTACTTC. This encodes CASSVSKWTAPYEQYF.

The gene calls are TRBV21-1 and TRBJ2-7; the table assigns TRBD1, which was not confirmed against the DNA. TRBV21-1 is shown as a pseudogene. The CDR3 is 17 residues long. Here the CDR3 DNA reads TGTGCCAGCAGCAAATTCGGGCCCCACAGGGTTCCCTACGAGCAGTACTTC. This encodes CASSKFGPHRVPYEQYF.